The 20 T cell receptor beta chains below come from one sample, sequenced in a study of blood T cells in healthy people across ages. Primed by a sample-barcoded 5' primer and a J-beta primer mix, a second PCR proceeded for roughly 7 to 12 cycles. TCRdb analysed the 5' RACE reads with MiXCR anew, one entry per CDR3 protein. This table holds 700,000 to 800,000 distinct CDR3 sequences, around 40% found once. Sequencing was carried out using blood. Receptors were obtained from a woman between 55 and 75 years old in good health.

This chain joins TRBV20-1 and TRBJ1-5; 7 nucleotides agree with TRBD1. Losses at the gene ends were 6 bases for V and 5 bases for J; bases not matched to a gene: 7. The V gene's germline CDR1 is DFQATT and CDR2 SNEGSKA (reference sequence). The CDR3 is 13 amino acids. The CDR3 nucleotides read TGCAGTGCCAGGGAAGGGGGCCATCAGCCCCAGCATTTT. Its protein product is CSAREGGHQPQHF.

V is TRBV20-1 and J is TRBJ2-1; 10 bases fit TRBD2. The J call may be incorrect, as the DNA end agrees better with TRBJ2-7. The CDR3 extends over 14 amino acids. Germline CDR1 reads DFQATT; CDR2 reads SNEGSKA (reference sequence). CDR3 region: CSAIRTSGNNEQYF. The CDR3 region has the DNA TGCAGTGCTATCCGGACTAGCGGTAACAATGAGCAGTACTTC.

The chain has TRBV3-1 and TRBJ1-2, with 7 bases identical to TRBD1. The ends lost 4 bases at V and 4 bases at J; junction bases unmatched: 6. CDR3 size: 14 residues. Looked up from germline, CDR1 is LGHDT and CDR2 is YNNKEL (reference sequence). CDR3 loop: CASSPGTEGYGYTF. CDR3 coding DNA: TGTGCCAGCAGCCCTGGGACAGAAGGCTATGGCTACACCTTC.

The chain couples TRBV10-3 to TRBJ1-2; a weak D match, TRBD1 (5 bases). CDR3 size: 13 residues. Germline-derived CDR1 and CDR2 are ENHRY and SYGVKD. The V gene lost 0 bases and the J gene lost 4 bases, with 6 bases spanning the gap. This CDR3 is CAISESDSYGYTF. Here the CDR3 DNA reads TGTGCCATCAGTGAGTCCGACAGCTATGGCTACACCTTC.

This clonotype was detected ten times or more. V and J are TRBV6-5 and TRBJ2-3, with D perhaps TRBD1 (5 bases). The CDR3 spans 14 residues. V was shortened by 0 bases and J by 2 bases, with 6 bases between the two germline ends. Germline CDR1 is MNHEY and CDR2 is SVGAGI. Written as DNA, the CDR3 is TGTGCCAGCAGTTACTCGGGGCACACAGATACGCAGTATTTT. The encoded protein is CASSYSGHTDTQYF.

The chain links TRBV7-9 to TRBJ2-5, with 11 nucleotides matching TRBD2. The DNA end favors TRBJ2-7, so the J call may be wrong. CDR3 length equals 14 residues. Germline-derived CDR1 and CDR2 are SEHNR and FQNEAQ (reference sequence). CDR3 sequence (DNA): TGTGCCAGCACACTTAGCGGGAGGGTCCACGAGCAGTACTTC. Translating gives CASTLSGRVHEQYF.

The V and J genes are TRBV20-1 and TRBJ1-2; maybe TRBD1 (5 bases). Germline V gene sequence: CDR1 DFQATT, CDR2 SNEGSKA (reference sequence). CDR3 size: 14 residues. The V end lost 5 bases, the J end lost 3 bases, and 16 bases lay between the germline ends. The CDR3 region is CSADRDGYDYGYTF. The CDR3, as DNA: TGCAGTGCTGATCGGGACGGCTACGACTATGGCTACACCTTC.

This clonotype has only a few counts. The J gene is TRBJ2-3, the V gene TRBV15, with 11 bases matching TRBD2. V trimming: 2 bases; J trimming: 3 bases; junction bases outside the gene matches: 4. This CDR3 is 16 amino acids long. Per germline, CDR1 LNHNV and CDR2 YYDKDF (reference sequence). CDR3 residues: CATSRKLAGETDTQYF. CDR3 nucleotide sequence: TGTGCCACCAGCAGAAAACTAGCGGGGGAGACAGATACGCAGTATTTT.

This chain joins TRBV10-3 and TRBJ2-2, with 7 bases identical to TRBD2. Germline V gene sequence: CDR1 ENHRY, CDR2 SYGVKD. Trimming removed 2 bases from V and 0 bases from J; junction bases left unmatched: 3. The CDR3 runs to 16 residues. CDR3 protein: CAISESLAANTGELFF. Here the CDR3 DNA reads TGTGCCATCAGTGAGAGCCTAGCGGCGAACACCGGGGAGCTGTTTTTT.

The genes are TRBV24-1 and TRBJ1-1; D call uncertain. There are 13 residues in the CDR3. Germline V CDR1 and CDR2: KGHDR, SFDVKD. V was cut by 0 bases and J by 5 bases, with 6 bases left in between. CDR3 amino acids: CATSDLARTEAFF. CDR3 DNA sequence: TGTGCCACCAGTGATTTGGCGAGGACTGAAGCTTTCTTT.

The chain employs TRBV29-1 and TRBJ2-2; 7 bases are shared with TRBD1. The germline V gene encodes CDR1 SQVTM and CDR2 ANQGSEA. Trimming cost V 7 bases and J 1 base; bases outside gene matches: 3. The CDR3 contains 13 residues. The CDR3 loop is CSGRDRNTGELFF. Here the CDR3 DNA reads TGCAGCGGCCGGGACAGGAACACCGGGGAGCTGTTTTTT.

Regarding this clonotype: An end of the junction differs from the germline gene, which may be a read error. The chain combines TRBV4-2 with TRBJ2-1; D unclear. Germline assignment: CDR1 LGHNA and CDR2 YNFKEQ. The CDR3 length is 16 residues. In DNA, the CDR3 is TGTACCAGCAGCCAAGAGCTCGCGGCCCGTTACAATGAGCAGTTCTTC. It specifies CTSSQELAARYNEQFF.

The chain carries TRBV7-3 and TRBJ2-3; D is uncertain. Per germline, CDR1 SGHTA and CDR2 FQGTGA. Between the trimmed V and J ends, which lost 5 bases and 2 bases, there was a span of 11 bases. The CDR3 runs to 14 residues. This CDR3 is CASSAAGATDTQYF. CDR3 DNA: TGTGCCAGCAGCGCAGCAGGTGCCACAGATACGCAGTATTTT.

The chain combines TRBV15 with TRBJ2-3; D tentatively fits TRBD1 or TRBD2 (6 bases each). This CDR3 spans 15 amino acids. V was pared by 7 bases and J by 0 bases, with 14 bases between. From germline, CDR1 is LNHNV and CDR2 YYDKDF (reference sequence). CDR3 coding DNA: TGTGCCACCAAAAGGGGGGATTTTAGCACAGATACGCAGTATTTT. Its protein is CATKRGDFSTDTQYF.

The table lists this clonotype with a few counts. This sequence joins TRBV7-2 and TRBJ2-1; 7 bases align to TRBD1. The length of the CDR3 is 16 residues. Germline CDR1 and CDR2: SGHTA and FQGNSA. V lost 6 bases, J lost 9 bases, and 17 bases stayed unmatched. CDR3 sequence (DNA): TGTGCCAGCAGGACGGACAGGCGGCTCCCTTTGAGTGAGCAGTTCTTC. Translation gives CASRTDRRLPLSEQFF.

The rearrangement links TRBV7-2 to TRBJ2-3; D uncertain. V gave up 4 bases and J gave up 6 bases, with 11 bases separating them. CDR1 and CDR2 (germline): SGHTA, FQGNSA. The CDR3 covers 13 residues. The CDR3 region has the DNA TGTGCCAGCAGCTCAACAACAGCGGATACGCAGTATTTT. The encoded protein is CASSSTTADTQYF. Based on the CDR3 plus reference TRBV7-2 and TRBJ2-3, the full variable domain is GAGVSQSPSNKVTEKGKDVELRCDPISGHTALYWYRQSLGQGLEFLIYFQGNSAPDKSGLPSDRFSAERTGGSVSTLTIQRTQQEDSAVYLCASSSTTADTQYFGPGTRLTVL.

The chain is built from TRBV4-2 and TRBJ2-3; D may be TRBD1 (5 bases). CDR3 length equals 16 residues. Per the germline V gene, CDR1 is LGHNA and CDR2 is YNFKEQ. V was trimmed by 0 bases and J by 2 bases, leaving 12 bases between them. DNA of the CDR3: TGTGCCAGCAGCCAAGAACCCGGTGGGGCCACAGATACGCAGTATTTT. Its protein product is CASSQEPGGATDTQYF.

Comments on this clonotype: An end of the junction does not agree with germline; a read error may underlie this. The V gene is TRBV9, the J gene TRBJ2-1; D unresolved. CDR3 length: 11 amino acids. The V gene's germline CDR1 is SGDLS and CDR2 YYNGEE. DNA for the CDR3: TGCGCCAGCAGCGTCCCAAATGAGCAGTTCTTC. This translates into CASSVPNEQFF.

The chain combines TRBV29-1 with TRBJ2-3, with D possibly called TRBD1 or TRBD2 (5 bases each). This CDR3 is built from 14 residues. Germline V lookup: CDR1 SQVTM, CDR2 ANQGSEA. The V end was cut by 5 bases, the J end by 1 base, with 13 bases between. The CDR3: CSVSNRDGTDTQYF. CDR3 DNA: TGCAGCGTTTCCAACCGGGACGGCACAGATACGCAGTATTTT.

The V call is TRBV7-2, the J call TRBJ1-4, with a tentative D call TRBD1 (6 bases). V was pared by 5 bases and J by 10 bases, with 23 bases between. The CDR3 runs to 16 residues. Germline V gene sequence: CDR1 SGHTA, CDR2 FQGNSA. The CDR3 DNA follows: TGTGCCAGCAGCCAGAGGGGGGGCGGTTTCCTTGGAAAACTGTTTTTT. Translating gives CASSQRGGGFLGKLFF.